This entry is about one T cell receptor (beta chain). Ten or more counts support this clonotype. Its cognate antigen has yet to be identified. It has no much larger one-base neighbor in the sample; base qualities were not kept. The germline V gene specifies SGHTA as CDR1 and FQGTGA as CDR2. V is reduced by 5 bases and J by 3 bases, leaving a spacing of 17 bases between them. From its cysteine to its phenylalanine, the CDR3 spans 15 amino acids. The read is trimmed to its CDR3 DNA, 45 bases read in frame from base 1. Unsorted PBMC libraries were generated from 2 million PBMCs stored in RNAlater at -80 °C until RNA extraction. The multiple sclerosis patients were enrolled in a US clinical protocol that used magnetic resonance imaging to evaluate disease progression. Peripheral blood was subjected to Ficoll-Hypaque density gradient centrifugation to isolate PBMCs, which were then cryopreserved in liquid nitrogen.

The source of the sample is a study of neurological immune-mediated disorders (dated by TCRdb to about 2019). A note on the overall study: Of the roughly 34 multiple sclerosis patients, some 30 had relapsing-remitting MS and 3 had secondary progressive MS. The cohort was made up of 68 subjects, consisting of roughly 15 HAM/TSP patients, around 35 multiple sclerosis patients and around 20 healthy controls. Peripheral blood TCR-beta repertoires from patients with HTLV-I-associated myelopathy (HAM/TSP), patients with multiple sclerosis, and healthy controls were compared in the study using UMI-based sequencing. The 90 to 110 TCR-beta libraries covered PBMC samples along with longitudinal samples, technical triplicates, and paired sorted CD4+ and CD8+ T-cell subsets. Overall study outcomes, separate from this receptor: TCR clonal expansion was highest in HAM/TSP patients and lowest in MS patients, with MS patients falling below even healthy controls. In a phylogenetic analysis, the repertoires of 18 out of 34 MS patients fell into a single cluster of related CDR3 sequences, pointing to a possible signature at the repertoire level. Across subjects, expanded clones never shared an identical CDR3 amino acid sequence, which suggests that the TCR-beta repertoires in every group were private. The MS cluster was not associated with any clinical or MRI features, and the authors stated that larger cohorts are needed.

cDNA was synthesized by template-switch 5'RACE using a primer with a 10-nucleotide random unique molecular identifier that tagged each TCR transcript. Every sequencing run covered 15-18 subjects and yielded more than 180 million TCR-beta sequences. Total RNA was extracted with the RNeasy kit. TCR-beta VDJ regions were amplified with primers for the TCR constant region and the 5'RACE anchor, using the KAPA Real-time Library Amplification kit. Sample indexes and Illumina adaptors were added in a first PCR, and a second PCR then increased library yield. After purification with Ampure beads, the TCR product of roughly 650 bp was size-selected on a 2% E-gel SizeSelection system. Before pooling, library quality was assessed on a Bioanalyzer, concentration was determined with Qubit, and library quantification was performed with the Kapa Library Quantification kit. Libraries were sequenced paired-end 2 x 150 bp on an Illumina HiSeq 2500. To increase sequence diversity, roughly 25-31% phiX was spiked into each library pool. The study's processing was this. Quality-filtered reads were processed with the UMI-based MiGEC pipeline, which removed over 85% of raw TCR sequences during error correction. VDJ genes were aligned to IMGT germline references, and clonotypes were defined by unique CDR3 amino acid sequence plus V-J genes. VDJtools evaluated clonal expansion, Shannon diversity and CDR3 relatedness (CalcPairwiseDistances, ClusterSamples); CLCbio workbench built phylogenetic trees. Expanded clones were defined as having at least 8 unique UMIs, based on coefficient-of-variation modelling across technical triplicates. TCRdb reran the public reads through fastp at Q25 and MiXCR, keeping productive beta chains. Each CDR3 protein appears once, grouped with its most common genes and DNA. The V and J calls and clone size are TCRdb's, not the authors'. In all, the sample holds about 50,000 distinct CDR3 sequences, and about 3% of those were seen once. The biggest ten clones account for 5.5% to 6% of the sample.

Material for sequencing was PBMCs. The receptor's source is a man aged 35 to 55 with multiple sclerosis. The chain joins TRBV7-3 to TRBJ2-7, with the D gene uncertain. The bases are TGTGCCAGCAGCGCAGGACCCCCCACTAACTACGAGCAGTACTTC. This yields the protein CASSAGPPTNYEQYF.